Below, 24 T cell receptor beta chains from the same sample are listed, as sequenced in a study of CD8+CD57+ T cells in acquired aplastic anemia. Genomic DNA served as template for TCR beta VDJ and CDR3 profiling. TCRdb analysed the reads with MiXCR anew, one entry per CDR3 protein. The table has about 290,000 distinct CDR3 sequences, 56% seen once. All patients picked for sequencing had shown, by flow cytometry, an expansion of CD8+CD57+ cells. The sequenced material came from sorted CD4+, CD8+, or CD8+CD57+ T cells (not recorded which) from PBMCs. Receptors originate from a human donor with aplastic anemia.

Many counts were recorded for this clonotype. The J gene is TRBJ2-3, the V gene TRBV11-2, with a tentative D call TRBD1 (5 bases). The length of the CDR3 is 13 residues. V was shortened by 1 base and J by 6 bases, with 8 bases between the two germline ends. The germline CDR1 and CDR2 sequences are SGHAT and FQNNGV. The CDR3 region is CASSLGTSDTQYF. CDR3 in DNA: TGTGCCAGCAGCTTAGGGACATCCGATACGCAGTATTTT.

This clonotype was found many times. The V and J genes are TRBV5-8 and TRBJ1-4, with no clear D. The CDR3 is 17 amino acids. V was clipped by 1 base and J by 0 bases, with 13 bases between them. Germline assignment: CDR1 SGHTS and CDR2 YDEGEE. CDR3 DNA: TGTGCCAGCAGCTTGATGGCCAGAACTGCAACTAATGAAAAACTGTTTTTT. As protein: CASSLMARTATNEKLFF. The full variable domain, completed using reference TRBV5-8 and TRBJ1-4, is EAGVTQSPTHLIKTRGQQATLRCSPISGHTSVYWYQQALGLGLQFLLWYDEGEERNRGNFPPRFSGRQFPNYSSELNVNALELEDSALYLCASSLMARTATNEKLFFGSGTQLSVL.

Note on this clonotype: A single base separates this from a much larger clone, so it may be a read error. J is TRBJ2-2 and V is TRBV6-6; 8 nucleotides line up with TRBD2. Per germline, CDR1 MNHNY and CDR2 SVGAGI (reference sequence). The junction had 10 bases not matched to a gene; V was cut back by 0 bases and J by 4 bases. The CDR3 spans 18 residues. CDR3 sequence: CASSYSSLRGGATGELFF. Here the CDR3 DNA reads TGTGCCAGCAGTTACTCGTCCCTACGGGGGGGCGCCACCGGGGAGCTGTTTTTT.

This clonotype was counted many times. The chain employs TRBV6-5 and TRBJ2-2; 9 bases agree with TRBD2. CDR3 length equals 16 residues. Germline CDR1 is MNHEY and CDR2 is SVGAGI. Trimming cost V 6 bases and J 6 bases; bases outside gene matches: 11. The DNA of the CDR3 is TGTGCCAGCAGGACCCTGGGACTAGCAGTGCCCGGGGAGCTGTTTTTT. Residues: CASRTLGLAVPGELFF.

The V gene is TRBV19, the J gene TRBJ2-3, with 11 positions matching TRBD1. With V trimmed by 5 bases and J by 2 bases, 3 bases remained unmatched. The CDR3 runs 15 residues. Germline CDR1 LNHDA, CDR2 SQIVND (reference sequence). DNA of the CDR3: TGTGCCAGTAGTGGACAGGGGGCGCCCACAGATACGCAGTATTTT. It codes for CASSGQGAPTDTQYF.

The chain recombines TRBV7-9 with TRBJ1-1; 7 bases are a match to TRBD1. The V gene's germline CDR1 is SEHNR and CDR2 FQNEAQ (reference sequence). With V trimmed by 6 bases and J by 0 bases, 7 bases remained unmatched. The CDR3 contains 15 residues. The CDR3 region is CASRTTGTLNTEAFF. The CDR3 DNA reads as TGTGCCAGCAGAACGACAGGGACCCTGAACACTGAAGCTTTCTTT.

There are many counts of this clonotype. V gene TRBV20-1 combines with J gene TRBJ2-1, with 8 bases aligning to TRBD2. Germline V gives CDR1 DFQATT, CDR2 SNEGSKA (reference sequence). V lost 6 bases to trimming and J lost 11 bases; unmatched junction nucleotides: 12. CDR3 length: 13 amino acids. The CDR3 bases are TGCAGTGCCATCAGCGGGAGTCCCGGCCAGCAGTTCTTC. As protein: CSAISGSPGQQFF.

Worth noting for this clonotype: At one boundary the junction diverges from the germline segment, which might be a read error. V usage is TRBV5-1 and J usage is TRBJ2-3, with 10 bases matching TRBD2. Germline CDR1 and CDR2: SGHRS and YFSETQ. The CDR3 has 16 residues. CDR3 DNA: TGTGCCAGCAGCTTGATACTAGCGGGACTCACAGATACGCATTATTTT. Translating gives CASSLILAGLTDTHYF.

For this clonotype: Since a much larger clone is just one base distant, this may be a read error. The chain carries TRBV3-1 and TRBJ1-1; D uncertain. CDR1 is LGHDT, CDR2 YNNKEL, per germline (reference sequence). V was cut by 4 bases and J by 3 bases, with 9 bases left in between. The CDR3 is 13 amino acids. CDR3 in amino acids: CASSPPWDTEAFF. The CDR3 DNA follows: TGTGCCAGCAGCCCTCCCTGGGACACTGAAGCTTTCTTT.

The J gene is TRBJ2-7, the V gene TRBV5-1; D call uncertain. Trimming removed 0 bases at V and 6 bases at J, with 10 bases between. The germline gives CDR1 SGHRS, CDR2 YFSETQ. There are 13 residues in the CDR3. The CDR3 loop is CASSLAHSGEQYF. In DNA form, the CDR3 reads TGCGCCAGCAGCTTGGCCCATAGTGGCGAGCAGTACTTC. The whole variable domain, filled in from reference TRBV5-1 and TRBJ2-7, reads KAGVTQTPRYLIKTRGQQVTLSCSPISGHRSVSWYQQTPGQGLQFLFEYFSETQRNKGNFPGRFSGRQFSNSRSEMNVSTLELGDSALYLCASSLAHSGEQYFGPGTRLTVT.

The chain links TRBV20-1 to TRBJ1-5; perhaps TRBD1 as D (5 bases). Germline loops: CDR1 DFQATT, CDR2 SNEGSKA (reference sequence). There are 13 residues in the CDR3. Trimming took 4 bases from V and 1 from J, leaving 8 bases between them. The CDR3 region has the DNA TGCAGTGCTAACCGGGACAGCAATCAGCCCCAGCATTTT. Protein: CSANRDSNQPQHF.

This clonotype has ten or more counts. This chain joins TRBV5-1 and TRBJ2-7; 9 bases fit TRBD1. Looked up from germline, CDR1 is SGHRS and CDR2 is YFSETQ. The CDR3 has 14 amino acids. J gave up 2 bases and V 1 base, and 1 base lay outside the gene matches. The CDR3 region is CASSLTGGPYEQYF. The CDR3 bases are TGCGCCAGCAGCTTGACAGGGGGCCCCTACGAGCAGTACTTC.

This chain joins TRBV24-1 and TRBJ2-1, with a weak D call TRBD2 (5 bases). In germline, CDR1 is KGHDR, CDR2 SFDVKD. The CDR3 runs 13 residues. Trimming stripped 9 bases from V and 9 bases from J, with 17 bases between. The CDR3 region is CATSGPRGGEQFF. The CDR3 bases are TGTGCCACCTCGGGTCCCCGCGGAGGTGAGCAGTTCTTC.

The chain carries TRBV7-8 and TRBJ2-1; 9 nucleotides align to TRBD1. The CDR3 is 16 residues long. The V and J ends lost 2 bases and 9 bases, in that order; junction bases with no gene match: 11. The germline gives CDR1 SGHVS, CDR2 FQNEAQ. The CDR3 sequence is CASSLNLQGANFEQFF. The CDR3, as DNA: TGTGCCAGCAGCTTAAACCTACAGGGGGCTAATTTTGAGCAGTTCTTC.

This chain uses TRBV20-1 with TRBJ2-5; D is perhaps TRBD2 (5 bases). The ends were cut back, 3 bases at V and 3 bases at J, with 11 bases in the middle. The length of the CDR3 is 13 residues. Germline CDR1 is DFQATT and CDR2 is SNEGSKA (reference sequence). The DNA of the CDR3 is TGCAGTGCTAGGATAACGGGAAAAGAGACCCAGTACTTC. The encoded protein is CSARITGKETQYF.

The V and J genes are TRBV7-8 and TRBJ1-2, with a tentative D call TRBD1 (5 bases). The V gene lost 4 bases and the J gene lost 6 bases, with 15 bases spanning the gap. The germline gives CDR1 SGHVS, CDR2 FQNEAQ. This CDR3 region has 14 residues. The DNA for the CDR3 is TGTGCCAGCAGCTCAGGGTTGCGGCGGGATGGCTACACCTTC. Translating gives CASSSGLRRDGYTF.

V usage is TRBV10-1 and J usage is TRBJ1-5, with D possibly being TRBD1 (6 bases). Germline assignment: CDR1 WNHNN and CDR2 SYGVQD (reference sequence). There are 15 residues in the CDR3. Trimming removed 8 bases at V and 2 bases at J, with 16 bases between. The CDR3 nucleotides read TGCGCCAGCCCAGATACAGGGACGGGCAATCAGCCCCAGCATTTT. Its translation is CASPDTGTGNQPQHF.

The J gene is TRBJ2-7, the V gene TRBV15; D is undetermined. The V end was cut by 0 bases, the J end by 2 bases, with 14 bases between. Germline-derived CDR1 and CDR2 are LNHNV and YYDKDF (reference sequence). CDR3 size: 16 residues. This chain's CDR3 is CATSRDLRHVPYEQYF. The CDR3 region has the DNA TGTGCCACCAGCAGAGATCTCCGACACGTACCCTACGAGCAGTACTTC.

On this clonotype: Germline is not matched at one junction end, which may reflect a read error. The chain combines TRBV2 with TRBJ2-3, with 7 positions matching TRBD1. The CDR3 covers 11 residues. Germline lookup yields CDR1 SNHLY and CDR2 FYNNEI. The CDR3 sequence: CASSGGQVQYF. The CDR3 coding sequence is TGTGCCAGCAGTGGCGGACAGGTTCAGTACTTT.

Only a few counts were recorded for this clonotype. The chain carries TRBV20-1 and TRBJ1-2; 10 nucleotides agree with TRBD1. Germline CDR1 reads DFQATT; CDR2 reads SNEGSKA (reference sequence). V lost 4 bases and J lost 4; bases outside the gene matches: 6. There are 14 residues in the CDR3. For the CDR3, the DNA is TGCAGTGCTAACACCGGGACAGGGGCCTATGGCTACACCTTC. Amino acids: CSANTGTGAYGYTF.

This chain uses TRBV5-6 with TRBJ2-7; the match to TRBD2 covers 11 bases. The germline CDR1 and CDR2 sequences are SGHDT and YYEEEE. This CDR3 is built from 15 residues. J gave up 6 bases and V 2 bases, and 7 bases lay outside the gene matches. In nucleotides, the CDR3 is TGTGCCAGCAGCTTAGTACTAGCGGGAGCTAGCGAGCAGTACTTC. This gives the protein CASSLVLAGASEQYF.

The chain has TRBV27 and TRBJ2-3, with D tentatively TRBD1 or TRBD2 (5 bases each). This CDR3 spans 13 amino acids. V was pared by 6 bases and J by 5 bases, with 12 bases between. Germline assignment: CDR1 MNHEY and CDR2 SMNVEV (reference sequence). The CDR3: CASRTGAVDTQYF. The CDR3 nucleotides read TGTGCCAGCAGGACCGGGGCCGTAGATACGCAGTATTTT.

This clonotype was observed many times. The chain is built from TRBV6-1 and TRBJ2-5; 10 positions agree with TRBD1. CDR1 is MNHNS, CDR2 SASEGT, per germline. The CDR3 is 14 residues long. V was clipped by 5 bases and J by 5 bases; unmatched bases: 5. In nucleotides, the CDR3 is TGTGCCAGCAGTCCCGGGACAGGGGTTGAGACCCAGTACTTC. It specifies CASSPGTGVETQYF.

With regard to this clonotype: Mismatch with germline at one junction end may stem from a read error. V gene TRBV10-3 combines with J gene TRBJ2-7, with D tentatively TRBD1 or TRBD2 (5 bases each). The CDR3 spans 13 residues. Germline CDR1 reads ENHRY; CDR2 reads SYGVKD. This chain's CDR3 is CAMRDGGSCEQYF. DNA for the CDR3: TGTGCCATGAGGGATGGGGGTTCCTGCGAGCAGTACTTC.